These 20 T cell receptor beta chains share one sample of origin, sequenced in a study of identical twins. Using its own MiXCR run on the 5' RACE reads, TCRdb lists one record per CDR3 protein. The table shows approximately 690,000 distinct CDR3 sequences, with 5.5% to 7.5% occurring only once. The sequencing input was naive T cells sorted from blood. Every receptor here comes from a man in his late teens or twenties in good health.

This clonotype was seen repeatedly, ten times or more. This chain uses TRBV20-1 with TRBJ2-3; weak D call: TRBD2 (5 bases). The CDR3 covers 15 residues. V dropped 1 base and J dropped 0 bases, with 11 bases sitting between them. Germline CDR1 DFQATT, CDR2 SNEGSKA (reference sequence). The CDR3 DNA sequence: TGCAGTGCTAGAGTGGGAAGCGGTAGCACAGATACGCAGTATTTT. Translated: CSARVGSGSTDTQYF.

The chain employs TRBV6-5 and TRBJ1-4; a possible D gene is TRBD1 (5 bases). Trimming removed 1 base from V and 13 bases from J, with 19 bases in between. The germline V gene encodes CDR1 MNHEY and CDR2 SVGAGI. This CDR3 region has 15 residues. Written as DNA, the CDR3 is TGTGCCAGCAGTTACTACCGGGACGGCAATGCTGGACTGTTTTTT. Translating gives CASSYYRDGNAGLFF.

This clonotype has ten or more counts. This chain links TRBV6-6 with TRBJ2-7; no clear D. V was clipped by 10 bases and J by 0 bases, with 10 bases between them. Germline V lookup: CDR1 MNHNY, CDR2 SVGAGI (reference sequence). The CDR3 is 12 amino acids. This CDR3 is CATRSPSYEQYF. The CDR3 coding sequence is TGTGCCACCCGGTCCCCCTCCTACGAGCAGTACTTC.

There are many counts of this clonotype. The CDR3 bases are TGTGCCATCAGTGAAACGGGACAGGGAAATTCACCCCTCCACTTT. Translation gives CAISETGQGNSPLHF. The V and J genes are TRBV10-3 and TRBJ1-6; 9 bases agree with TRBD1. The junction had 4 bases not matched to a gene; V was cut back by 3 bases and J by 7 bases. The CDR3 has 15 residues. Germline-derived CDR1 and CDR2 are ENHRY and SYGVKD.

This clonotype has a count of ten or more. For the CDR3, the DNA is TGTGCCAGCAGCTTAAGACAGGGCAATAGTTCACCCCTCCACTTT. Translating gives CASSLRQGNSSPLHF. The chain recombines TRBV7-8 with TRBJ1-6; TRBD1 matches at 7 bases. Germline CDR1 is SGHVS and CDR2 is FQNEAQ. This CDR3 has 15 amino acids. The V and J ends lost 2 bases and 9 bases, in that order; junction bases with no gene match: 7.

J is TRBJ2-1 and V is TRBV25-1; D not resolved. This CDR3 comprises 13 residues. With 8 bases removed from V and 5 bases from J, the gap between germline ends came to 13 bases. CDR1 MGHDK and CDR2 SYGVNS come from the germline V gene. The CDR3 DNA reads TGTGCCAGCTACGGACGCGGCGACAATGAGCAGTTCTTC. Translation gives CASYGRGDNEQFF.

This clonotype was detected a few times. Here the CDR3 DNA reads TGCGCCAGCAGCTCTTCGGGAGGGCAATACAATGAGCAGTTCTTC. Translation: CASSSSGGQYNEQFF. The chain combines TRBV5-1 with TRBJ2-1; 8 bases agree with TRBD2. Germline loops: CDR1 SGHRS, CDR2 YFSETQ. V shed 3 bases and J 4 bases; nucleotides not matched to a gene: 6. CDR3 length equals 15 residues.

Ten or more counts support this clonotype. The chain carries TRBV29-1 and TRBJ2-1; the D is unclear. Trimming took off 7 bases at V and 8 bases at J, with 15 bases between the two ends. CDR3 length: 12 amino acids. Germline V gives CDR1 SQVTM, CDR2 ANQGSEA. DNA for the CDR3: TGCAGCGCCCGGGCCGCGTATTATGAGCAGTTCTTC. As protein: CSARAAYYEQFF.

The table lists this clonotype with a few counts. This rearrangement joins TRBV5-5 to TRBJ2-4; D tentatively fits TRBD1 or TRBD2 (5 bases each). The V end was cut by 2 bases, the J end by 0 bases, with 12 bases between. The germline V gene encodes CDR1 SGHKS and CDR2 YYEKEE (reference sequence). This CDR3 spans 16 amino acids. The CDR3 protein is CASSFGALRAKNIQYF. DNA of the CDR3: TGTGCCAGCAGCTTCGGGGCATTAAGAGCCAAAAACATTCAGTACTTC.

V gene TRBV5-1 combines with J gene TRBJ2-1; 7 bases map to TRBD1. The CDR3 has 13 residues. V gave up 4 bases and J gave up 8 bases; unmatched junction bases: 6. Germline V lookup: CDR1 SGHRS, CDR2 YFSETQ. In nucleotides, the CDR3 is TGCGCCAGCAGCACGACAGGGACCTATGAGCAGTTCTTC. Amino acid sequence: CASSTTGTYEQFF.

The table lists this clonotype with many counts. The chain employs TRBV6-1 and TRBJ2-3; TRBD2 matches 10 bases. The ends lost 2 bases at V and 2 bases at J; junction bases unmatched: 4. The CDR3 sequence is 16 residues long. CDR1 is MNHNS and CDR2 is SASEGT in the germline V gene. The CDR3 is CASSELTSGNTDTQYF. For the CDR3, the DNA is TGTGCCAGCAGTGAACTCACTAGCGGGAACACAGATACGCAGTATTTT.

This clonotype was observed at least ten times. The chain combines TRBV5-1 with TRBJ2-1; 9 nucleotides agree with TRBD1. Trimming at V came to 4 bases and at J to 2 bases, leaving 7 bases not matched to a gene. The CDR3 runs 16 residues. The germline V gene has CDR1 SGHRS and CDR2 YFSETQ. CDR3 region: CASSRTGDITYNEQFF. Here the CDR3 DNA reads TGCGCCAGCAGCCGGACAGGGGACATTACCTACAATGAGCAGTTCTTC.

This clonotype was seen repeatedly, ten times or more. The chain links TRBV18 to TRBJ1-1, with 8 positions matching TRBD1. The CDR3 loop spans 14 amino acids. The V gene's germline CDR1 is KGHSH and CDR2 LQKENI. The ends lost 3 bases at V and 5 bases at J; junction bases unmatched: 5. The CDR3 spells CASSPGQGQTEAFF. The CDR3 DNA follows: TGTGCCAGCTCACCCGGACAGGGTCAAACTGAAGCTTTCTTT.

This clonotype was counted many times. The chain is built from TRBV20-1 and TRBJ2-1, with 7 bases matching TRBD2. J was trimmed by 5 bases and V by 6 bases; bases with no gene match: 10. CDR1 is DFQATT, CDR2 SNEGSKA, per germline (reference sequence). The CDR3 covers 14 residues. CDR3 sequence (DNA): TGCAGTGCATTAGAGGCAGGGAGGGACAATGAGCAGTTCTTC. This codes for CSALEAGRDNEQFF.

This clonotype was detected a few times. The chain employs TRBV30 and TRBJ1-6, with TRBD1 matching over 9 bases. Germline V gene lookup returns CDR1 GTSNPN and CDR2 SVGIG (reference sequence). The CDR3 has 14 residues. The trim removed 2 bases at V and 10 bases at J, leaving 6 bases unmatched. For the CDR3, the DNA is TGTGCCTGGAGTCCCCGGGACAGGGAATCACCCCTCCACTTT. Translation: CAWSPRDRESPLHF.

This clonotype appeared many times. The chain links TRBV29-1 to TRBJ2-3, with TRBD2 matching over 7 bases. CDR1 SQVTM and CDR2 ANQGSEA come from the germline V gene. The CDR3 consists of 14 residues. V lost 6 bases, J lost 2 bases, and 8 bases stayed unmatched. This CDR3 is CSVPRSGTTDTQYF. CDR3 in DNA: TGCAGCGTCCCGAGGAGCGGGACCACAGATACGCAGTATTTT.

Here the CDR3 reads CASSKELHQGRGPYSNQPQHF. The CDR3 DNA reads TGTGCCAGCAGCAAAGAATTACACCAGGGGCGAGGGCCATATAGCAATCAGCCCCAGCATTTT. The chain couples TRBV21-1 to TRBJ1-5. TRBV21-1 is a documented pseudogene. The CDR3 sequence is 21 residues long.

J is TRBJ2-2 and V is TRBV7-8; 7 bases fit TRBD1. Germline assignment: CDR1 SGHVS and CDR2 FQNEAQ. The length of the CDR3 is 16 residues. With V trimmed by 5 bases and J by 5 bases, 11 bases remained unmatched. CDR3 amino acids: CASSALDRIGTGELFF. The CDR3 DNA is TGTGCCAGCAGCGCATTGGACAGGATCGGGACCGGGGAGCTGTTTTTT.

The rearrangement joins TRBV11-2 to TRBJ2-5; D might be TRBD2 (6 bases). Germline lookup yields CDR1 SGHAT and CDR2 FQNNGV. The V end lost 1 base, the J end lost 5 bases, and 14 bases lay between the germline ends. This CDR3 spans 15 amino acids. As DNA, the CDR3 is TGTGCCAGCAGCTTAGGGGCGGGGTTCACGGAGACCCAGTACTTC. It codes for CASSLGAGFTETQYF.

This clonotype was recorded a few times. This chain uses TRBV6-1 with TRBJ1-5; D unclear. The CDR3 length is 14 residues. CDR1 is MNHNS and CDR2 is SASEGT in the germline V gene. With 8 bases removed from V and 0 bases from J, the gap between germline ends came to 11 bases. Written as DNA, the CDR3 is TGTGCCAGCGGTACGGACTATAGCAATCAGCCCCAGCATTTT. This codes for CASGTDYSNQPQHF.